This T cell receptor (beta chain) was captured by sequencing in a study of blood T cell repertoires in COVID-19. Study context: Samples taken during acute and convalescent COVID-19 were collected in the United States, Italy and Spain. From T cells, B-cell-depleted T cells, or PBMCs came the material, which was cDNA or gDNA.

As processed by the authors: Reference gene primer amplification in the assay estimated nucleated cell counts. Measured with immunoSEQ multiplex PCR; TCRdb has only the in-frame clones, and not every one. V and J calls and clone size follow that table, whereas D and trimming were derived from the DNA. The table records approximately 130,000 clones, 80% of them present only once. In germline, CDR1 is MDHEN, CDR2 SYDVKM. The V end lost 0 bases, the J end lost 1 base, and 10 bases lay between the germline ends. The CDR3 sequence is 16 residues long. This clone was seen a handful of times. This clonotype was obtained from a human donor in a cohort sampled during active COVID-19. The rearrangement links TRBV28 to TRBJ2-1, with D tentatively TRBD2 (5 bases). Sequencing was carried out using peripheral blood. In DNA form, the CDR3 reads TGTGCCAGCAGTTTATGGGACTGGGTGTCCTACAATGAGCAGTTCTTC. Its protein product is CASSLWDWVSYNEQFF.